These 26 T cell receptor beta chains share one sample of origin, sequenced in a study of blood T cell repertoires in COVID-19 (dated by TCRdb to the early 2020s). Receptor libraries were prepared by the immunoSEQ multiplex PCR assay. Here the immuneACCESS table is served through TCRdb, limited to in-frame sequences with V and J called. Missing clones are a known gap in these copies; in checked studies unresolved V genes cover under half, and the rest lacks a known reason. The sample table holds 270,000 or so clones, of which roughly 84% were seen once. The biggest ten clones account for 3.1% of the sample. The source material was peripheral blood. Receptors were obtained from a woman in her late teens or twenties with acute or convalescent COVID-19.

The V call is TRBV2, the J call TRBJ2-3, with 9 bases lining up with TRBD2. Germline V gene sequence: CDR1 SNHLY, CDR2 FYNNEI. The CDR3 is 17 amino acids. J was trimmed by 3 bases and V by 4 bases; bases with no gene match: 11. This CDR3 is CASSGPGTSGLTDTQYF. CDR3 sequence (DNA): TGTGCCAGCAGTGGTCCCGGTACTAGCGGGTTGACAGATACGCAGTATTTT.

CDR3: CASSIRGDPYGYTF. The CDR3 DNA reads TGTGCCAGCAGCATCCGCGGGGACCCCTATGGCTACACCTTC. The rearrangement joins TRBV14 to TRBJ1-2, with D tentatively TRBD1 (5 bases). Trimming removed 5 bases at V and 4 bases at J, with 14 bases between. In germline, CDR1 is SGHDN, CDR2 FVKESK. The CDR3 length is 14 residues.

J is TRBJ2-1 and V is TRBV19, with TRBD2 as a possible D gene (6 bases). Germline assignment: CDR1 LNHDA and CDR2 SQIVND (reference sequence). V lost 6 bases and J lost 5, with 11 bases in between. The CDR3 runs 13 residues. The CDR3 is CASRGGWDNEQFF. The CDR3 nucleotides are TGTGCCAGTAGGGGGGGTTGGGACAATGAGCAGTTCTTC.

The chain recombines TRBV29-1 with TRBJ1-1, with 11 bases aligning to TRBD1. Germline V gives CDR1 SQVTM, CDR2 ANQGSEA. V lost 6 bases, J lost 7 bases, and 13 bases stayed unmatched. The CDR3 consists of 15 residues. The CDR3, as DNA: TGCAGCGTGGAATATTCGGGGACAGGGGGGAATGAAGCTTTCTTT. This translates into CSVEYSGTGGNEAFF.

This rearrangement joins TRBV5-1 to TRBJ2-7; 7 bases agree with TRBD2. CDR1 and CDR2 from the germline V gene are SGHRS and YFSETQ. The CDR3 is 15 residues long. V lost 1 base to trimming and J lost 6 bases; unmatched junction nucleotides: 10. The CDR3 sequence: CASSLLAGAEGEQYF. Written as DNA, the CDR3 is TGCGCCAGCAGCTTGTTGGCGGGAGCGGAGGGCGAGCAGTACTTC.

The genes are TRBV7-9 and TRBJ1-4; 10 bases line up with TRBD1. The CDR3 runs to 15 residues. The ends lost 4 bases at V and 10 bases at J; junction bases unmatched: 9. Germline CDR1 is SEHNR and CDR2 is FQNEAQ (reference sequence). The CDR3 protein is CASSSGDRGGGKLFF. The CDR3, as DNA: TGTGCCAGCAGCTCCGGGGACAGGGGCGGGGGAAAACTGTTTTTT.

The V call is TRBV12-5, the J call TRBJ1-1; tentatively, D is TRBD1 (6 bases). The CDR3 sequence is 14 residues long. V was pared by 5 bases and J by 1 base, with 11 bases between. Germline V gene sequence: CDR1 LGHNT, CDR2 FRNRAP. The CDR3 loop is CASGQNRENTEAFF. For the CDR3, the DNA is TGTGCTAGTGGTCAAAACAGGGAGAACACTGAAGCTTTCTTT.

With respect to this clone: One junction end does not reproduce the germline sequence, and a read error may be involved. The chain employs TRBV5-6 and TRBJ1-5, with 7 bases lining up with TRBD1. This CDR3 contains 14 residues. Germline V gives CDR1 SGHDT, CDR2 YYEEEE. The CDR3 region has the DNA TGTGCCAGCAGCTTGTTAGGGGGCAACCAGCCCCAGCATTTT. Its translation is CASSLLGGNQPQHF.

Notes on this clone: In the same sample, other DNA sequences code for this CDR3. This chain uses TRBV14 with TRBJ1-2; TRBD1 matches 7 bases. V trimming: 5 bases; J trimming: 4 bases; junction bases outside the gene matches: 7. Germline values: CDR1 SGHDN, CDR2 FVKESK. The CDR3 runs to 14 residues. The CDR3 loop reads CASSGRTGRYGYTF. DNA of the CDR3: TGTGCCAGCAGCGGAAGGACAGGACGCTATGGCTACACCTTC.

The chain joins TRBV5-1 to TRBJ2-3, with TRBD2 as a possible D gene (6 bases). Germline lookup yields CDR1 SGHRS and CDR2 YFSETQ. Trimming left V 1 base short and J 2 bases short, with 11 bases between. The CDR3 extends over 15 amino acids. CDR3 region: CASSLYGSLTDTQYF. For the CDR3, the DNA is TGCGCCAGCAGCTTGTACGGGAGCCTCACAGATACGCAGTATTTT.

The V and J genes are TRBV3-1 (or the pseudogene TRBV3-2) and TRBJ1-5; 7 nucleotides agree with TRBD1. The CDR3 loop spans 15 amino acids. The germline V gene encodes CDR1 LGHDT and CDR2 YNNKEL (reference sequence). V lost 3 bases, J lost 4 bases, and 6 bases stayed unmatched. In nucleotides, the CDR3 is TGTGCCAGCAGCCACAGGGACAGCCGGAATCAGCCCCAGCATTTT. This codes for CASSHRDSRNQPQHF.

The J gene is TRBJ2-3, the V gene TRBV25-1; TRBD1 matches at 8 bases. Per germline, CDR1 MGHDK and CDR2 SYGVNS. V shed 7 bases, J shed 1 base, and the junction held 4 bases outside the gene matches. The CDR3 totals 14 residues. The CDR3 sequence: CASTPGQGTDTQYF. CDR3 coding DNA: TGTGCCAGCACCCCGGGACAGGGCACAGATACGCAGTATTTT.

J is TRBJ1-1 and V is TRBV7-9; D is possibly TRBD1 (5 bases). This CDR3 spans 14 amino acids. V lost 3 bases to trimming and J lost 5 bases, with 13 bases between them. Germline assignment: CDR1 SEHNR and CDR2 FQNEAQ (reference sequence). The DNA of the CDR3 is TGTGCCAGCAGCTTTTCAACAGGTCAGACTGAAGCTTTCTTT. Translation: CASSFSTGQTEAFF.

In this sample, this clone turned up once. The chain has TRBV18 and TRBJ2-7, with D possibly TRBD1 on 5 matching bases. The germline CDR1 and CDR2 sequences are KGHSH and LQKENI. Between the trimmed V and J ends, which lost 3 bases and 6 bases, there was a span of 12 bases. There are 13 residues in the CDR3. The CDR3 bases are TGTGCCAGCTCACCCGGTCAGGGTGCCGAGCAGTACTTC. Its protein is CASSPGQGAEQYF.

V usage is TRBV4-2 and J usage is TRBJ2-1; perhaps TRBD1 as D (5 bases). There are 15 residues in the CDR3. Germline lookup yields CDR1 LGHNA and CDR2 YNFKEQ. V lost 0 bases, J lost 3 bases, and 9 bases lay in between. CDR3 coding DNA: TGTGCCAGCAGCCAAGATGGGCAGGGCTACAATGAGCAGTTCTTC. Its translation: CASSQDGQGYNEQFF.

This clone appeared a single time. This chain connects TRBV6-6 to TRBJ2-7, with TRBD2 identical over 11 bases. CDR3 length: 15 amino acids. Looked up from germline, CDR1 is MNHNY and CDR2 is SVGAGI (reference sequence). V lost 2 bases and J lost 4; bases outside the gene matches: 4. The CDR3 is CASSYVAGGKYEQYF. The CDR3, as DNA: TGTGCCAGCAGTTACGTAGCGGGAGGGAAATACGAGCAGTACTTC.

The chain carries TRBV4-3 and TRBJ1-5, with 7 bases aligning to TRBD1. V gave up 4 bases and J gave up 2 bases; unmatched junction bases: 2. The germline V gene encodes CDR1 LGHNA and CDR2 YSLEER. This CDR3 comprises 14 residues. CDR3 sequence reads: CASSRTGGNQPQHF. The CDR3 coding sequence is TGCGCCAGCAGCCGCACAGGGGGCAATCAGCCCCAGCATTTT.

The J gene is TRBJ2-7, the V gene TRBV12-3 or TRBV12-4; D unclear. This CDR3 contains 12 residues. The V and J ends lost 1 base and 9 bases respectively, with 10 bases between them. The CDR3 DNA is TGTGCCAGCAGTTTAGGGGCCCTGGCGCAGTACTTC. This translates into CASSLGALAQYF.

The rearrangement links TRBV5-4 to TRBJ2-2, with a possible D match to TRBD1 (8 bases). V was cut by 3 bases and J by 4 bases, with 13 bases left in between. The CDR3 is 15 residues long. The V gene's germline CDR1 is SGHNT and CDR2 YYREEE (reference sequence). The CDR3 protein is CASSWTGRGTGELFF. The CDR3 DNA follows: TGTGCCAGCAGCTGGACAGGGAGGGGCACCGGGGAGCTGTTTTTT.

The chain carries TRBV7-3 and TRBJ2-3, with TRBD1 matching 7 bases. There are 14 residues in the CDR3. Per the germline V gene, CDR1 is SGHTA and CDR2 is FQGTGA. V shed 1 base, J shed 4 bases, and the junction held 2 bases outside the gene matches. This chain's CDR3 is CASSLRQGSDTQYF. DNA for the CDR3: TGTGCCAGCAGCTTAAGACAGGGCTCAGATACGCAGTATTTT. The full variable domain, rest sourced from reference TRBV7-3 and TRBJ2-3, is GAGVSQTPSNKVTEKGKYVELRCDPISGHTALYWYRQSLGQGPEFLIYFQGTGAADDSGLPNDRFFAVRPEGSVSTLKIQRTERGDSAVYLCASSLRQGSDTQYFGPGTRLTVL.

This chain links TRBV20-1 with TRBJ1-5; unclear D gene. Trimming left V 3 bases short and J 4 bases short, with 4 bases between. The CDR3 spans 11 residues. CDR1 is DFQATT and CDR2 is SNEGSKA in the germline V gene (reference sequence). CDR3 in amino acids: CSASGNQPQHF. CDR3 bases: TGCAGTGCTAGCGGGAATCAGCCCCAGCATTTT.

The chain has TRBV5-1 and TRBJ1-3; TRBD1 might be the D (6 bases). The CDR3 totals 17 residues. Germline CDR1 SGHRS, CDR2 YFSETQ. Trimming pared 0 bases from V and 1 base from J, leaving 14 bases between. CDR3 in amino acids: CASSLGDDRISGNTIYF. DNA of the CDR3: TGCGCCAGCAGCTTGGGAGACGACAGGATATCTGGAAACACCATATATTTT.

This chain links TRBV11-3 with TRBJ2-7; weak D call: TRBD1 (6 bases). CDR3 length: 13 amino acids. Germline V gives CDR1 SGHNT, CDR2 YENEEA. V dropped 5 bases and J dropped 4 bases, with 12 bases sitting between them. The CDR3 region has the DNA TGTGCCAGCAGCCTACTAACAGGGTACGAGCAGTACTTC. Translation gives CASSLLTGYEQYF. The full variable domain, rest sourced from reference TRBV11-3 and TRBJ2-7, is EAGVVQSPRYKIIEKKQPVAFWCNPISGHNTLYWYLQNLGQGPELLIRYENEEAVDDSQLPKDRFSAERLKGVDSTLKIQPAELGDSAVYLCASSLLTGYEQYFGPGTRLTVT.

This clone was picked up a small number of times. The J gene is TRBJ2-1, the V gene TRBV7-2, with 10 bases matching TRBD2. The germline CDR1 and CDR2 sequences are SGHTA and FQGNSA. CDR3 length: 14 residues. V trimming: 3 bases; J trimming: 6 bases; junction bases outside the gene matches: 2. The CDR3 nucleotides are TGTGCCAGCAGCTTGCTAGCGGGAGCCAATGAGCAGTTCTTC. This sequence encodes CASSLLAGANEQFF.

This CDR3 is CATSDSGLAGATDTQYF. The CDR3 nucleotides are TGTGCCACCAGTGATTCTGGACTAGCGGGAGCCACAGATACGCAGTATTTT. The V gene is TRBV24-1, the J gene TRBJ2-3, with TRBD2 matching 13 bases. After removal of 2 bases from V and 2 bases from J, the junction contained 3 bases not matched to a gene. CDR1 is KGHDR, CDR2 SFDVKD, per germline. This CDR3 has 17 amino acids.

This clone was seen a handful of times. This chain uses TRBV9 with TRBJ1-2; D not resolved. From germline, CDR1 is SGDLS and CDR2 YYNGEE. The CDR3 extends over 15 amino acids. The germline V and J ends were trimmed by 3 bases and 7 bases, with 19 bases remaining between them. The CDR3 sequence is CASSADLWESPGYTF. The CDR3 DNA is TGTGCCAGCAGCGCAGATCTTTGGGAGTCACCTGGCTACACCTTC.